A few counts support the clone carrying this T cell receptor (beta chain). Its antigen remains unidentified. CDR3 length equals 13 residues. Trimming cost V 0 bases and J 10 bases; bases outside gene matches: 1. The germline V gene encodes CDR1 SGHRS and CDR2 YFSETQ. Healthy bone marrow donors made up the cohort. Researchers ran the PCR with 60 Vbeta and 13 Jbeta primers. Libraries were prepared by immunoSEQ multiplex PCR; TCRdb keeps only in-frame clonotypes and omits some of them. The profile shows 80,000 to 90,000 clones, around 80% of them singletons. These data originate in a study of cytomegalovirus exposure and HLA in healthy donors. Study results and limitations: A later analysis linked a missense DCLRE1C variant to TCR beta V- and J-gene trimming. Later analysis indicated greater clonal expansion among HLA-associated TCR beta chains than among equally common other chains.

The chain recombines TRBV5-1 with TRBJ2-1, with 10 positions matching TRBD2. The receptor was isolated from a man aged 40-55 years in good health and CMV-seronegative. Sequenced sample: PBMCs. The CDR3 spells CASSLVLAGEQFF. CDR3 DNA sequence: TGCGCCAGCAGCTTGGTACTAGCGGGAGAGCAGTTCTTC.